This T cell receptor beta chain was recovered during a study of early T cells in non-severe SARS-CoV-2 infection. V lost 5 bases to trimming and J lost 6 bases; unmatched junction nucleotides: 8. The CDR3 sequence is 17 residues long. In germline, CDR1 is SGHAT, CDR2 FQNNGV. TCRdb passed the 5' RACE reads through MiXCR, listing each CDR3 protein once. The table lists under 65,000 distinct CDR3 sequences, under 15% of them singletons. This clonotype was seen a few times. This TCR derives from an adult who was a healthcare worker with PCR-confirmed SARS-CoV-2 infection or an uninfected control (not recorded which). This chain links TRBV11-2 with TRBJ2-1, with 15 bases identical to TRBD2. The specimen sequenced was whole blood. Here the CDR3 DNA reads TGTGCCAGCAGCGGGGGACTAGCGGGAGGACCCGGCAATGAGCAGTTCTTC. This encodes CASSGGLAGGPGNEQFF.